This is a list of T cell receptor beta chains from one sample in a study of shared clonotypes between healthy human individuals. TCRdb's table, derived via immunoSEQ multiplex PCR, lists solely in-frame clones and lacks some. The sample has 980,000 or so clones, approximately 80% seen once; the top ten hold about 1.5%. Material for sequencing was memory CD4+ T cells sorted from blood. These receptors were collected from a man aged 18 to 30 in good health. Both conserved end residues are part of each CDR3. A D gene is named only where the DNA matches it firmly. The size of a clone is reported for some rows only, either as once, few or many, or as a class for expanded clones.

TGCGCCAGCAGCACGGACAGGAACTATGGCTACACCTTC CASSTDRNYGYTF TRBJ1-2 TRBV5-1 TRBD1 once
TGTGCCAGCAAGGGCAGCACAGATACGCAGTATTTT CASKGSTDTQYF TRBJ2-3 TRBV6-6 . .
TGTGCCAGCCGGGACAGGGGGCCGGATGGCTACACCTTC CASRDRGPDGYTF TRBJ1-2 TRBV6-6 TRBD1 .
TGTGCCTGGACAAGGGTTAGCACAGATACGCAGTATTTT CAWTRVSTDTQYF TRBJ2-3 TRBV30 . .
TGCGCCAGCAGCTTGGCCCCCGGACAGGACGAGCAGTACTTC CASSLAPGQDEQYF TRBJ2-7 TRBV5-1 TRBD1 .
TGCGCCAGCAGCTCCGCTGAACAGGGAGGCGAGCAGTACTTC CASSSAEQGGEQYF TRBJ2-7 TRBV5-1 . .
TGTGCCAGCAGCAAAGAGGACGGGAGTCCCTACAATGAGCAGTTCTTC CASSKEDGSPYNEQFF TRBJ2-1 TRBV21-1 . .
TGTGCCAGCAGCTTGGGGTCGGGACAGTTGAACACTGAAGCTTTCTTT CASSLGSGQLNTEAFF TRBJ1-1 TRBV5-4 TRBD1 few
TGTGCCAGCAGCAAAGTCCCGGGACAGGGTTGGAACACTGAAGCTTTCTTT CASSKVPGQGWNTEAFF TRBJ1-1 TRBV7-2 TRBD1 .
TGTGCCAGTAGTATCTCAGGCGGATCTCCTGAAGCTTTCTTT CASSISGGSPEAFF TRBJ1-1 TRBV19 . .
TGTGCCAGCAGCTCGACAGGCGATGGCACCGGGGAGCTGTTTTTT CASSSTGDGTGELFF TRBJ2-2 TRBV11-3 . .
TGTGCCAGCAGACCGATCAGGGCCGGGAAAACTGAAGCTTTCTTT CASRPIRAGKTEAFF TRBJ1-1 TRBV14 . .